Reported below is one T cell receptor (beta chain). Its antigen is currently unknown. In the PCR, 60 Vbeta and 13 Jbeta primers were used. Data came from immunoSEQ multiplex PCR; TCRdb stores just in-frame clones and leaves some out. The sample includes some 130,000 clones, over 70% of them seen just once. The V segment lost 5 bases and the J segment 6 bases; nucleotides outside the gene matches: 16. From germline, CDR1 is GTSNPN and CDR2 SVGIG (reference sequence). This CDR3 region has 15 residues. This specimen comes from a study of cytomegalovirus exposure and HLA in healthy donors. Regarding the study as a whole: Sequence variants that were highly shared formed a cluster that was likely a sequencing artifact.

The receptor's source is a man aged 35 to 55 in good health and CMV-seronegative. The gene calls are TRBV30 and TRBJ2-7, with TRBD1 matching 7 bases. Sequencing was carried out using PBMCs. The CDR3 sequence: CAWGPGQSLRGEQYF. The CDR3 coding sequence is TGTGCCTGGGGTCCGGGACAGTCCCTGAGGGGCGAGCAGTACTTC.